This TCR beta chain was observed in a study of cytomegalovirus exposure and HLA in healthy donors. The study, taken as a whole, reports: High sensitivity and specificity were reportedly achieved when the classifier diagnosed cytomegalovirus status. Associated with cytomegalovirus, according to the listing, were 150 to 200 TCR beta chains.

For this clone: Antigen specificity is unknown.

Sequenced by immunoSEQ multiplex PCR; TCRdb stores in-frame clones only, minus some. The sample has 200,000 or so clones; over 65% are singletons. The V gene end was trimmed by 5 bases and the J gene end by 5 bases; junction bases not matched to a gene: 6. Germline CDR1 is MDHEN and CDR2 is SYDVKM. The CDR3 totals 14 residues. The gene calls are TRBV28 and TRBJ2-5; TRBD2 aligns across 9 bases. Material for sequencing was PBMCs. The receptor was derived from a man between 18 and 29 years old in good health and CMV-seropositive. CDR3 protein: CASSGREGRETQYF. CDR3 DNA: TGTGCCAGCAGTGGGCGGGAGGGCCGGGAGACCCAGTACTTC.